The sequence of this TCR beta chain was determined in a study of blood T cells in healthy people across ages. Each individual donor underwent a draw of ten milliliters of peripheral blood. Sample-barcoded 5' priming and a J-beta primer mix drove a second PCR of 7 to 11 cycles. TCRdb passed the 5' RACE reads through MiXCR, listing each CDR3 protein once. The sample gives 800,000 to 900,000 distinct CDR3 sequences, less than 80% of which show up once; 28% is in the top ten. This clonotype originated in a man between 25 and 39 years old in good health. Sample: blood.

The CDR3 is CASSLQGANTGELFF. The CDR3 nucleotides are TGTGCCAGCAGCTTGCAGGGGGCGAACACCGGGGAGCTGTTTTTT. The chain has TRBV7-2 and TRBJ2-2; TRBD1 agrees at 7 bases. V was clipped by 3 bases and J by 0 bases; unmatched bases: 1. The CDR3 extends over 15 amino acids. Germline lookup yields CDR1 SGHTA and CDR2 FQGNSA.